This T cell receptor beta chain comes out of a study of blood T cell repertoires in COVID-19. The overall study: Both acute and convalescent COVID-19 samples were obtained from the United States, Italy and Spain. From T cells, B-cell-depleted T cells, or PBMCs came the material, which was cDNA or gDNA.

V gave up 2 bases and J gave up 8 bases; unmatched junction bases: 3. From germline, CDR1 is LGHDT and CDR2 YNNKEL (reference sequence). This CDR3 comprises 15 residues. In the original analysis: Using reference gene primer amplification, nucleated cell counts were estimated. Sequencing used immunoSEQ multiplex PCR; TCRdb keeps in-frame clones, though not all of them. Clonal size and the V and J genes are those of that table, whereas D and trimming came from the DNA. The sample holds under 80,000 clones, 85% to 90% seen once. This chain links TRBV3-1 (or the pseudogene TRBV3-2) with TRBJ2-1; 13 positions agree with TRBD2. The specimen was peripheral blood. This receptor was obtained from a woman of 80 years or more with active COVID-19. CDR3 bases: TGTGCCAGCAGCCAAACGGGACTAGCGGGATATGAGCAGTTCTTC. Translation: CASSQTGLAGYEQFF.